This TCR beta chain was found in a study of OX40 agonist ivuxolimab in advanced cancers. This clone was counted once. Sampling of blood occurred at baseline, cycle 4 day 1, and cycle 7 day 1. Sequencing used immunoSEQ multiplex PCR; TCRdb keeps in-frame clones, though not all of them. The sample carries about 35,000 clones, around four fifths recorded once. Trimming shortened V by 4 bases and J by 5 bases, and 22 bases separated the two germline ends. The CDR3 contains 16 residues. The germline CDR1 and CDR2 sequences are SGDLS and YYNGEE. The TCR was taken from an adult with an advanced solid tumor such as melanoma, head and neck, liver or kidney cancer. The J gene is TRBJ2-7, the V gene TRBV9; D unclear. Source: CD4+ or CD8+ T cells sorted from blood, taken in a trial of the OX40 agonist ivuxolimab. CDR3 in DNA: TGTGCCAGCAGCCCACCTAGGGCCGCAGGTGTGGACGAGCAGTACTTC. Translating gives CASSPPRAAGVDEQYF.